Reported below is one TCR beta chain. Its cognate antigen is unknown. V was pared by 2 bases and J by 0 bases, with 22 bases between. The CDR3 covers 19 residues. In germline, CDR1 is ENHRY, CDR2 SYGVKD. Clones were sequenced by immunoSEQ multiplex PCR, and TCRdb holds only the in-frame ones, with some missing. The sample carries about 83,000 clones, approximately 90% recorded once. Cells were CD45RO-negative CD62L-positive naive CD4 T cells sorted from PBMCs. The data derive from a study of human versus mouse CDR3 diversity and MHC coevolution. About the research overall: immunoSEQ was reported to reach one in 200,000 T cells sensitivity.

The study, taken as a whole, reports: Some 1.6 million TCR beta clonotypes were estimated for humans, the largest repertoire. On average, humans showed more CDR3 deletions and insertions than mice.

The chain is built from TRBV10-3 and TRBJ1-1; the D gene is possibly TRBD1 (5 bases). The sequence came from a person aged 25 to 69 in good health. The sequenced sample was naive CD4+ T cells from blood. Subset given: CD45RO-negative CD62L-positive naive CD4 T cells. The CDR3 here is CAISERGGNGAYLNTEAFF. The CDR3, as DNA: TGTGCCATCAGTGAGCGGGGGGGAAACGGAGCCTACTTGAACACTGAAGCTTTCTTT.